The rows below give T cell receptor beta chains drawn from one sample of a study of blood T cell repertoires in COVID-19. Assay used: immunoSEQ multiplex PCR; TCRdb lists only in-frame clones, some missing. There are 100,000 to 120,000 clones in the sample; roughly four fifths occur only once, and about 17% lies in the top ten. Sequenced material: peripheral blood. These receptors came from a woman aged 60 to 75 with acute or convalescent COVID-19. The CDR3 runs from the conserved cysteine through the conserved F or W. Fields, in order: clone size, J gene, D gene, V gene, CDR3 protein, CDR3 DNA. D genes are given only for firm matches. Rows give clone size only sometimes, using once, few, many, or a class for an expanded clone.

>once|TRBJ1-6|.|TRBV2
CASRGDKLNSPLHF
TGTGCCAGCAGGGGGGACAAACTTAATTCACCCCTCCACTTT
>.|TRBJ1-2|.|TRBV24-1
CATSDLGSGSGYTF
TGTGCCACCAGTGATTTGGGTTCCGGGTCTGGCTACACCTTC
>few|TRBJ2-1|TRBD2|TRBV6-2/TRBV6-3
CASSLQRGGYYDEQFF
TGTGCCAGCAGTTTACAGCGGGGGGGTTATTACGATGAGCAGTTCTTC
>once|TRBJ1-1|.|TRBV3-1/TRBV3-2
CASSQVGMGLAEAFF
TGTGCCAGCAGCCAAGTAGGTATGGGCTTGGCTGAAGCTTTCTTT
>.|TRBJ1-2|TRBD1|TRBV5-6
CASSFSDRANYGYTF
TGTGCCAGCAGCTTCTCCGACAGGGCCAACTATGGCTACACCTTC
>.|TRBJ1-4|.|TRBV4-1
CASSPPTGRYEKLFF
TGCGCCAGCAGCCCGCCGACAGGCCGGTATGAAAAACTGTTTTTT
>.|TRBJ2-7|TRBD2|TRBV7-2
CASSRGLGPTYEQYF
TGTGCCAGCAGCCGGGGACTAGGGCCTACCTACGAGCAGTACTTC
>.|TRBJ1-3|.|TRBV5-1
CASSLRGHSGNTIYF
TGCGCCAGCAGCTTGCGGGGTCACTCTGGAAACACCATATATTTT
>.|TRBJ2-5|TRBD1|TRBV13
CASSLAAFGQGEETQYF
TGTGCCAGCAGCTTAGCGGCCTTTGGGCAGGGGGAAGAGACCCAGTACTTC
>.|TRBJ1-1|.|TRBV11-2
CASSFGGVNTEAFF
TGTGCCAGCAGCTTCGGGGGGGTGAACACTGAAGCTTTCTTT
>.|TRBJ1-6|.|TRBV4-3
CASSQDRGNSPLHF
TGCGCCAGCAGCCAAGATCGGGGGAATTCACCCCTCCACTTT
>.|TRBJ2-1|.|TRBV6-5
CASRGDSDEQFF
TGTGCCAGCAGGGGAGATAGCGATGAGCAGTTCTTC
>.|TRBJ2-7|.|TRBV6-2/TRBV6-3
CASSSIGMNYEQYF
TGTGCCAGCAGTTCTATCGGGATGAACTACGAGCAGTACTTC
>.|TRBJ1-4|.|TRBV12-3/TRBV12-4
CASSPWGGEKLFF
TGTGCCAGCAGCCCTTGGGGGGGTGAAAAACTGTTTTTT
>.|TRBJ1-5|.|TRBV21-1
CASNGQGAGCNQPQHF
TGTGCCAGCAACGGACAGGGGGCAGGATGCAATCAGCCCCAGCATTTT
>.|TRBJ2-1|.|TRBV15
CATSREALFMAEQFF
TGTGCCACCAGCAGAGAGGCTCTCTTTATGGCTGAGCAGTTCTTC
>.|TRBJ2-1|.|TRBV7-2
CASSFQGGSGNEQFF
TGTGCCAGCAGCTTTCAGGGGGGATCCGGCAATGAGCAGTTCTTC